The 19 T cell receptor beta chains below come from one sample, sequenced in a study of shared clonotypes between healthy human individuals. Only in-frame clones appear in the TCRdb table, and some are missing; sequencing was by immunoSEQ multiplex PCR. This table holds 550,000 to 700,000 clones, less than 80% found once. Sequencing was carried out using memory CD4+ T cells sorted from blood. Subset: CD45RA-negative fraction. The receptors stem from a woman aged 25-40 years in good health.

The CDR3 coding sequence is TGTGCCAGCAGTGTGGACAGGGGGATCGATGAAGCTTTCTTT. It translates to CASSVDRGIDEAFF. The chain recombines TRBV2 with TRBJ1-1, with TRBD1 matching over 10 bases. J gave up 7 bases and V 4 bases, and 6 bases lay outside the gene matches. This CDR3 has 14 amino acids. Germline CDR1 is SNHLY and CDR2 is FYNNEI.

Only a few counts were recorded for this clone. The gene calls are TRBV19 and TRBJ2-3; D is unclear. The CDR3 spans 14 residues. Germline-derived CDR1 and CDR2 are LNHDA and SQIVND (reference sequence). Trimming removed 7 bases at V and 1 base at J, with 12 bases between. The DNA of the CDR3 is TGTGCCAGTAAAAAGGGCGACCGCACAGATACGCAGTATTTT. It encodes CASKKGDRTDTQYF.

The rearrangement links TRBV4-2 to TRBJ1-4; 8 nucleotides line up with TRBD1. Per the germline V gene, CDR1 is LGHNA and CDR2 is YNFKEQ. The CDR3 is made up of 16 amino acids. The J segment lost 7 bases and the V segment lost 1 base, leaving 8 bases of the junction unmatched. CDR3 DNA: TGTGCCAGCAGCCAAGGGACAGGGACTCGGAGTGAAAAACTGTTTTTT. Translation gives CASSQGTGTRSEKLFF.

The chain combines TRBV19 with TRBJ2-2; the D is unclear. The CDR3 consists of 13 residues. Germline V gene sequence: CDR1 LNHDA, CDR2 SQIVND (reference sequence). V lost 2 bases to trimming and J lost 6 bases, with 7 bases between them. CDR3 loop: CASSISVSGELFF. The CDR3 DNA follows: TGTGCCAGTAGTATATCAGTCTCCGGGGAGCTGTTTTTT.

This clone was picked up one time. The J gene is TRBJ1-2, the V gene TRBV7-2; possible D gene TRBD1, 6 bases. CDR1 and CDR2 from the germline V gene are SGHTA and FQGNSA. The CDR3 has 16 amino acids. V lost 5 bases and J 3 bases, leaving 19 bases between the germline ends. The CDR3 sequence: CASSPRGGVTHYGYTF. The CDR3 DNA is TGTGCCAGCAGCCCACGAGGGGGGGTAACTCACTATGGCTACACCTTC.

The chain employs TRBV6-1 and TRBJ2-7, with 8 bases that match TRBD1. In germline, CDR1 is MNHNS, CDR2 SASEGT. The V gene end was trimmed by 5 bases and the J gene end by 6 bases; junction bases not matched to a gene: 0. CDR3 size: 11 residues. This chain's CDR3 is CASSQGAEQYF. In DNA, the CDR3 is TGTGCCAGCAGTCAGGGGGCCGAGCAGTACTTC.

The V call is TRBV28, the J call TRBJ2-7, with a possible D match to TRBD1 (6 bases). V was clipped by 6 bases and J by 3 bases, with 9 bases between them. Germline CDR1 is MDHEN and CDR2 is SYDVKM. The CDR3 runs to 12 residues. In DNA, the CDR3 is TGTGCCAGCAGCGAGGGGGTCTACGAGCAGTACTTC. This codes for CASSEGVYEQYF.

The chain's CDR3 is CASLRGPRNTEAFF. In DNA, the CDR3 is TGTGCCAGCCTCCGGGGGCCCCGGAACACTGAAGCTTTCTTT. The J gene is TRBJ1-1, the V gene TRBV2; D might be TRBD1 (6 bases). The germline V gene has CDR1 SNHLY and CDR2 FYNNEI. The CDR3 has 14 residues. V shed 8 bases and J shed 1 base, with 14 bases lying between them.

This chain uses TRBV2 with TRBJ1-5, with D hard to call. V dropped 7 bases and J dropped 2 bases, with 12 bases sitting between them. Germline assignment: CDR1 SNHLY and CDR2 FYNNEI. The CDR3 runs to 14 residues. In nucleotides, the CDR3 is TGTGCCAGCACCCTGGGGAGGGGCAATCAGCCCCAGCATTTT. Its translation: CASTLGRGNQPQHF.

The rearrangement uses TRBV15 and TRBJ2-5; no clear D. Trimming cost V 1 base and J 4 bases, with 10 bases left between them. The V gene's germline CDR1 is LNHNV and CDR2 YYDKDF (reference sequence). The CDR3 consists of 14 residues. Here the CDR3 DNA reads TGTGCCACCAGCAGAGTGGCGAGTTCAGAGACCCAGTACTTC. Translation gives CATSRVASSETQYF. The full variable domain, in which reference TRBV15 and TRBJ2-5 provide the parts outside the CDR3, is DAMVIQNPRYQVTQFGKPVTLSCSQTLNHNVMYWYQQKSSQAPKLLFHYYDKDFNNEADTPDNFQSRRPNTSFCFLDIRSPGLGDTAMYLCATSRVASSETQYFGPGTRLLVL.

The CDR3 DNA sequence: TGTGCCAGCAGTACCCTCGGGGCCGGGGAGCTGTTTTTT. Its translation: CASSTLGAGELFF. The chain has TRBV6-6 and TRBJ2-2, with D possibly matching TRBD2 (5 bases). The CDR3 length is 13 residues. Germline CDR1 MNHNY, CDR2 SVGAGI (reference sequence). Trimming removed 5 bases at V and 6 bases at J, with 10 bases between.

This clone is a singleton in its sample. The chain recombines TRBV30 with TRBJ2-1, with 9 bases aligning to TRBD2. The CDR3 totals 15 residues. V was pared by 2 bases and J by 0 bases, with 2 bases of the junction left unmatched. The germline V gene encodes CDR1 GTSNPN and CDR2 SVGIG (reference sequence). As DNA, the CDR3 is TGTGCCTGGAGTTCAGCGGGAGGCTCCTACAATGAGCAGTTCTTC. It encodes CAWSSAGGSYNEQFF.

The chain links TRBV5-5 to TRBJ1-2; D possibly corresponds to TRBD1 (5 bases). Looked up from germline, CDR1 is SGHKS and CDR2 is YYEKEE (reference sequence). Between the trimmed V and J ends, which lost 2 bases and 2 bases, there was a span of 7 bases. This CDR3 region has 13 residues. CDR3 sequence: CASSFPGNYGYTF. As DNA, the CDR3 is TGTGCCAGCAGCTTCCCAGGGAACTATGGCTACACCTTC.

The table lists this clone with a few counts. The chain uses TRBV18 and TRBJ2-3; D remains unclear. V gave up 0 bases and J gave up 3 bases, with 4 bases separating them. This CDR3 comprises 13 residues. Germline CDR1 is KGHSH and CDR2 is LQKENI. The CDR3 sequence is CASSPPTTDTQYF. In DNA form, the CDR3 reads TGTGCCAGCTCACCACCGACGACAGATACGCAGTATTTT.

The sample holds a few counts of this clone. The CDR3 protein is CAWSPGGTEAFF. CDR3 bases: TGTGCCTGGAGTCCAGGGGGGACTGAAGCTTTCTTT. The rearrangement links TRBV30 to TRBJ1-1, with 7 bases identical to TRBD1. This CDR3 is 12 amino acids long. CDR1 is GTSNPN, CDR2 SVGIG, per germline (reference sequence). Trimming at V came to 2 bases and at J to 5 bases, leaving 2 bases not matched to a gene.

The chain uses TRBV7-9 and TRBJ2-2; 8 bases are a match to TRBD1. This CDR3 spans 14 amino acids. The germline V gene encodes CDR1 SEHNR and CDR2 FQNEAQ (reference sequence). V lost 5 bases to trimming and J lost 3 bases; unmatched junction nucleotides: 2. The CDR3 DNA follows: TGTGCCAGCAGCGACAGGGGTTACACCGGGGAGCTGTTTTTT. Amino acids: CASSDRGYTGELFF.

The gene calls are TRBV18 and TRBJ1-5; D remains unclear. Trimming left V 1 base short and J 2 bases short, with 9 bases between. This CDR3 is 15 amino acids long. CDR1 is KGHSH, CDR2 LQKENI, per germline. CDR3 residues: CASSPQGGRNQPQHF. The CDR3 nucleotides read TGTGCCAGCTCACCACAGGGTGGTCGCAATCAGCCCCAGCATTTT.

Details on this clone: Other DNA sequences in this sample translate to the same CDR3. The chain combines TRBV5-1 with TRBJ1-5; 9 positions match TRBD1. Germline CDR1 and CDR2: SGHRS and YFSETQ. V dropped 4 bases and J dropped 4; count of bases not matched to a gene: 3. This CDR3 is built from 14 residues. CDR3 sequence reads: CASSIGTGNQPQHF. The CDR3 DNA sequence: TGCGCCAGCAGCATAGGGACAGGGAATCAGCCCCAGCATTTT.

The chain recombines TRBV28 with TRBJ2-3; 11 positions match TRBD2. Unmatched junction bases numbered 5, after V lost 7 bases and J lost 2 bases. The CDR3 spans 15 residues. CDR1 and CDR2 from the germline V gene are MDHEN and SYDVKM. The CDR3 reads CASTGLADSTDTQYF. The CDR3 DNA reads as TGTGCCAGCACGGGACTAGCGGACTCCACAGATACGCAGTATTTT. The full variable domain, with the rest looked up from reference TRBV28 and TRBJ2-3, is DVKVTQSSRYLVKRTGEKVFLECVQDMDHENMFWYRQDPGLGLRLIYFSYDVKMKEKGDIPEGYSVSREKKERFSLILESASTNQTSMYLCASTGLADSTDTQYFGPGTRLTVL.